What follows are 31 T cell receptor beta chains derived from one specimen sequenced in a study of vaccination and CD4 T cells after COVID-19. Their recognized antigens are unknown. Oncomine TCR Beta short-read sequencing was applied to DNA from cultured CD4+ T cells. TCRdb itself ran the PCR reads through MiXCR, one entry per CDR3 protein. The sample lists fewer than 15,000 distinct CDR3 sequences; about 50% were seen once. Indicated treatment: approximately nine-day PBMC culture with coronavirus spike peptide pools or control peptides (ViraFEST assay). The sample here was CD4+ T cells from blood, cultured in vitro, taken before SARS-CoV-2 vaccination. The receptors were sampled from a human donor who had recovered from COVID-19.

This clonotype was picked up a small number of times. The rearrangement uses TRBV11-1 and TRBJ1-2; unclear D gene. This CDR3 region has 14 residues. Germline CDR1 is SGHAT and CDR2 is FQDESV (reference sequence). V dropped 1 base and J dropped 3 bases, with 9 bases sitting between them. This chain's CDR3 is CASSLGPTDYGYTF. The DNA of the CDR3 is TGTGCCAGCAGCTTAGGTCCTACGGACTATGGCTACACCTTC.

In this sample, this clonotype turned up a few times. The V and J genes are TRBV19 and TRBJ1-5; no clear D gene. V lost 3 bases and J lost 2, with 11 bases in between. The CDR3 covers 15 residues. Germline CDR1 is LNHDA and CDR2 is SQIVND (reference sequence). The CDR3 here is CASSIPRTGNQPQHF. The CDR3, as DNA: TGTGCCAGTAGTATCCCGAGGACTGGCAATCAGCCCCAGCATTTT.

The rearrangement uses TRBV4-1 and TRBJ2-1; D may be TRBD2 (5 bases). V dropped 0 bases and J dropped 0 bases, with 9 bases sitting between them. Per germline, CDR1 MGHRA and CDR2 YSYEKL. The CDR3 contains 16 residues. The CDR3 nucleotides read TGCGCCAGCAGCCAAGATCCGGGGAACTCCTACAATGAGCAGTTCTTC. Translated, it gives CASSQDPGNSYNEQFF.

This sequence joins TRBV12-3 or TRBV12-4 and TRBJ1-5, with TRBD1 as a possible D gene (6 bases). Trimming left V 6 bases short and J 4 bases short, with 10 bases between. The CDR3 extends over 13 amino acids. CDR3 residues: CASRATGNQPQHF. The CDR3 DNA reads as TGTGCCAGCAGGGCCACAGGGAATCAGCCCCAGCATTTT.

This clonotype was picked up a small number of times. V gene TRBV7-9 combines with J gene TRBJ1-6; 8 nucleotides match TRBD1. This CDR3 has 15 amino acids. Germline lookup yields CDR1 SEHNR and CDR2 FQNEAQ (reference sequence). V dropped 5 bases and J dropped 10; count of bases not matched to a gene: 10. The CDR3 region has the DNA TGTGCCAGCAGCCCCGGGGGGCAGGGGGCCTCACCCCTCCACTTT. It codes for CASSPGGQGASPLHF.

This chain connects TRBV20-1 to TRBJ2-5; D unclear. Germline lookup yields CDR1 DFQATT and CDR2 SNEGSKA (reference sequence). The CDR3 consists of 11 residues. Trimming cost V 0 bases and J 9 bases, with 8 bases left between them. CDR3 coding DNA: TGCAGTGCTAGAGACACCCCGGCCCAGTACTTC. Its translation: CSARDTPAQYF.

The table lists this clonotype with a few counts. This chain uses TRBV27 with TRBJ2-4; TRBD2 is a possible D gene (6 bases). CDR1 MNHEY and CDR2 SMNVEV come from the germline V gene (reference sequence). The V and J ends lost 1 base and 6 bases respectively, with 13 bases between them. This CDR3 is 15 amino acids long. The CDR3 region has the DNA TGTGCCAGCAGTTTATGGGCCCTGGAGGGAAACATTCAGTACTTC. Residues: CASSLWALEGNIQYF.

CDR3 protein: CASSYTSSGNTIYF. The CDR3 region has the DNA TGTGCCAGCAGCTACACCAGCTCTGGAAACACCATATATTTT. The V gene is TRBV7-2, the J gene TRBJ1-3; D call uncertain. Germline V gene lookup returns CDR1 SGHTA and CDR2 FQGNSA. This CDR3 contains 14 residues. The V end lost 4 bases, the J end lost 0 bases, and 7 bases lay between the germline ends.

The rearrangement joins TRBV6-1 to TRBJ1-5, with 7 positions matching TRBD1. The germline V gene encodes CDR1 MNHNS and CDR2 SASEGT. V shed 6 bases, J shed 3 bases, and the junction held 5 bases outside the gene matches. The CDR3 runs 14 residues. CDR3 protein: CASRPTGINQPQHF. The CDR3 region has the DNA TGTGCCAGCAGACCGACAGGGATCAATCAGCCCCAGCATTTT.

This chain joins TRBV6-5 and TRBJ1-1; D unresolved. This CDR3 has 14 residues. Germline loops: CDR1 MNHEY, CDR2 SVGAGI. V lost 2 bases to trimming and J lost 1 base, with 8 bases between them. The CDR3 here is CASSYQAGNTEAFF. CDR3 in DNA: TGTGCCAGCAGTTACCAGGCGGGGAACACTGAAGCTTTCTTT.

The gene calls are TRBV11-3 and TRBJ2-2, with 8 bases that match TRBD2. This CDR3 has 16 amino acids. V lost 5 bases to trimming and J lost 4 bases; unmatched junction nucleotides: 9. The germline gives CDR1 SGHNT, CDR2 YENEEA. Here the CDR3 DNA reads TGTGCCAGCAGCCTGGACGGGGGGGCCGCCACCGGGGAGCTGTTTTTT. It is translated as CASSLDGGAATGELFF. Supplemented by reference TRBV11-3 and TRBJ2-2, the full variable domain reads EAGVVQSPRYKIIEKKQPVAFWCNPISGHNTLYWYLQNLGQGPELLIRYENEEAVDDSQLPKDRFSAERLKGVDSTLKIQPAELGDSAVYLCASSLDGGAATGELFFGEGSRLTVL.

The chain uses TRBV27 and TRBJ1-2; 10 nucleotides line up with TRBD1. The J segment lost 4 bases and the V segment lost 4 bases, leaving 6 bases of the junction unmatched. The CDR3 totals 15 residues. Germline V CDR1 and CDR2: MNHEY, SMNVEV (reference sequence). The CDR3 sequence: CASSSRTGGVYGYTF. The CDR3, as DNA: TGTGCCAGCAGTTCCCGGACAGGGGGAGTCTATGGCTACACCTTC.

The J gene is TRBJ1-2, the V gene TRBV6-1, with D hard to call. V lost 6 bases to trimming and J lost 4 bases, with 9 bases between them. Germline V gives CDR1 MNHNS, CDR2 SASEGT. This CDR3 is 12 amino acids long. The CDR3 region has the DNA TGTGCCAGCAGCCCGGGCCCCTATGGCTACACCTTC. Translated: CASSPGPYGYTF.

A few counts support this clonotype. This chain connects TRBV20-1 to TRBJ1-1; D is unresolved. The CDR3 totals 11 residues. CDR1 is DFQATT, CDR2 SNEGSKA, per germline (reference sequence). Trimming removed 3 bases at V and 5 bases at J, with 7 bases between. CDR3 nucleotide sequence: TGCAGTGCTAGGGAGGCGACTGAAGCTTTCTTT. It yields the protein CSAREATEAFF.

The chain couples TRBV20-1 to TRBJ1-1; the D is unclear. The CDR3 runs to 13 residues. The germline gives CDR1 DFQATT, CDR2 SNEGSKA (reference sequence). Trimming pared 1 base from V and 1 base from J, leaving 7 bases between. As DNA, the CDR3 is TGCAGTGCTAGAGTGTTACAGAACACTGAAGCTTTCTTT. This translates into CSARVLQNTEAFF.

The chain links TRBV7-9 to TRBJ1-6; no firm D call. CDR1 and CDR2 from the germline V gene are SEHNR and FQNEAQ (reference sequence). Trimming removed 1 base from V and 8 bases from J, with 9 bases in between. The CDR3 has 14 residues. This CDR3 is CASSLGHGDSPLHF. The CDR3 bases are TGTGCCAGCAGCTTAGGACACGGCGATTCACCCCTCCACTTT. Drawing the rest from reference TRBV7-9 and TRBJ1-6, the complete variable domain is DTGVSQNPRHKITKRGQNVTFRCDPISEHNRLYWYRQTLGQGPEFLTYFQNEAQLEKSRLLSDRFSAERPKGSFSTLEIQRTEQGDSAMYLCASSLGHGDSPLHFGNGTRLTVT.

There are a few counts of this clonotype. The chain is built from TRBV6-1 and TRBJ1-1, with TRBD1 as a possible D gene (6 bases). Trimming stripped 5 bases from V and 7 bases from J, with 14 bases between. Germline V CDR1 and CDR2: MNHNS, SASEGT. This CDR3 region has 13 residues. CDR3 sequence reads: CASSPTGSLEAFF. CDR3 in DNA: TGTGCCAGCAGTCCTACAGGGAGTCTTGAAGCTTTCTTT.

The chain uses TRBV2 and TRBJ2-1; no reliable D call. The last part of the DNA fits TRBJ2-7 better; the J call may be wrong. In germline, CDR1 is SNHLY, CDR2 FYNNEI. The CDR3 is 12 residues long. The DNA of the CDR3 is TGTGCCAGCACGATGAGCCCCTACGAGCAGTACTTC. Protein: CASTMSPYEQYF.

This clonotype was counted a few times. The chain couples TRBV27 to TRBJ2-7, with 7 bases matching TRBD1. Germline values: CDR1 MNHEY, CDR2 SMNVEV (reference sequence). This CDR3 contains 15 residues. V dropped 6 bases and J dropped 2; count of bases not matched to a gene: 10. Here the CDR3 DNA reads TGTGCCAGCAGCCTACTCGGGACAGAGACCTACGAGCAGTACTTC. Translated: CASSLLGTETYEQYF.

This clonotype was seen a few times. V gene TRBV27 combines with J gene TRBJ2-1, with D perhaps assigned TRBD1 or TRBD2 (7 bases each). This CDR3 region has 15 residues. V lost 6 bases, J lost 10 bases, and 22 bases lay in between. The V gene's germline CDR1 is MNHEY and CDR2 SMNVEV (reference sequence). CDR3: CASSLLSGGAREQFF. The CDR3 region has the DNA TGTGCCAGCAGCCTCCTCTCAGGGGGGGCGAGGGAGCAGTTCTTC.

The rearrangement uses TRBV7-3 and TRBJ2-2, with D possibly being TRBD1 (6 bases). Germline loops: CDR1 SGHTA, CDR2 FQGTGA. The CDR3 sequence is 16 residues long. Trimming removed 2 bases at V and 2 bases at J, with 12 bases between. The CDR3 DNA sequence: TGTGCCAGCAGCTTATCCGGGACAAGAAACACCGGGGAGCTGTTTTTT. Translation gives CASSLSGTRNTGELFF.

The V call is TRBV6-2 or TRBV6-3, the J call TRBJ1-6; 8 bases match TRBD1. Germline V CDR1 and CDR2: MNHEY, SVGEGT. The CDR3 consists of 19 residues. The junction had 18 bases not matched to a gene; V was cut back by 2 bases and J by 9 bases. The CDR3 DNA reads TGTGCCAGCAGTTACGCCAGGGGGGGACAGGCGGCTTACCGTTCACCCCTCCACTTT. It is translated as CASSYARGGQAAYRSPLHF.

This chain uses TRBV28 with TRBJ2-2; no clear D. In germline, CDR1 is MDHEN, CDR2 SYDVKM. This CDR3 is built from 13 residues. V gave up 3 bases and J gave up 8 bases, with 10 bases separating them. CDR3 DNA: TGTGCCAGCAGTTTCGGTGCGTTAGGGGAGCTGTTTTTT. This gives the protein CASSFGALGELFF. The full variable domain, with the rest looked up from reference TRBV28 and TRBJ2-2, is DVKVTQSSRYLVKRTGEKVFLECVQDMDHENMFWYRQDPGLGLRLIYFSYDVKMKEKGDIPEGYSVSREKKERFSLILESASTNQTSMYLCASSFGALGELFFGEGSRLTVL.

This clonotype was recorded a few times. CDR3 bases: TGTGCCTGGAGTACGGCGGGTCTGTGGGAAGCTTTCTTT. It is translated as CAWSTAGLWEAFF. The chain carries TRBV30 and TRBJ1-1; D not certain. The CDR3 sequence is 13 residues long. V was trimmed by 2 bases and J by 8 bases, leaving 15 bases between them. The germline gives CDR1 GTSNPN, CDR2 SVGIG (reference sequence). Supplemented by reference TRBV30 and TRBJ1-1, the full variable domain reads SQTIHQWPATLVQPVGSPLSLECTVEGTSNPNLYWYRQAAGRGLQLLFYSVGIGQISSEVPQNLSASRPQDRQFILSSKKLLLSDSGFYLCAWSTAGLWEAFFGQGTRLTVV.

The gene calls are TRBV15 and TRBJ1-5, with 10 bases matching TRBD1. With 3 bases clipped from V and 8 bases from J, the junction kept 7 bases outside the gene matches. This CDR3 has 15 amino acids. Germline V gene lookup returns CDR1 LNHNV and CDR2 YYDKDF (reference sequence). DNA for the CDR3: TGTGCCACCAGCAGGGCCGGGACAGGGGTTGAGCCCCAGCATTTT. Translated: CATSRAGTGVEPQHF.

This sequence joins TRBV28 and TRBJ2-5; 12 bases are shared with TRBD2. CDR3 size: 16 residues. J gave up 0 bases and V 7 bases, and 6 bases lay outside the gene matches. The germline V gene encodes CDR1 MDHEN and CDR2 SYDVKM. This CDR3 is CASMTSGRSNQETQYF. CDR3 DNA sequence: TGTGCCAGCATGACTAGCGGGAGAAGCAACCAAGAGACCCAGTACTTC.

This sequence joins TRBV19 and TRBJ1-5; D not resolved. There are 15 residues in the CDR3. Germline V lookup: CDR1 LNHDA, CDR2 SQIVND (reference sequence). The germline V and J ends were trimmed by 3 bases and 1 base, with 10 bases remaining between them. The CDR3 sequence: CASSISPRSNQPQHF. DNA of the CDR3: TGTGCCAGTAGTATTTCACCGAGGAGCAATCAGCCCCAGCATTTT.

The chain combines TRBV11-3 with TRBJ2-5, with 12 bases that match TRBD1. Trimming at V came to 4 bases and at J to 5 bases, leaving 5 bases not matched to a gene. In germline, CDR1 is SGHNT, CDR2 YENEEA. The CDR3 totals 15 residues. The DNA for the CDR3 is TGTGCCAGCAGCTCCCGGGACAGGGGGCATGAGACCCAGTACTTC. This codes for CASSSRDRGHETQYF.

The rearrangement joins TRBV28 to TRBJ2-7; 8 bases agree with TRBD2. CDR1 and CDR2 (germline): MDHEN, SYDVKM. J was trimmed by 6 bases and V by 4 bases; bases with no gene match: 11. CDR3 size: 15 residues. The CDR3 protein is CASSSRLASGLEQYF. The CDR3 nucleotides are TGTGCCAGCAGTTCGAGACTAGCGAGTGGGCTCGAGCAGTACTTC.

CDR3: CSAFRRDRDSEQYF. CDR3 DNA sequence: TGCAGTGCTTTCCGCCGGGACAGGGATAGCGAGCAGTACTTC. The chain couples TRBV20-1 to TRBJ2-7; 9 bases are shared with TRBD1. This CDR3 is 14 amino acids long. J was trimmed by 6 bases and V by 5 bases; bases with no gene match: 11. Germline V gene data show CDR1 as DFQATT and CDR2 as SNEGSKA (reference sequence).

This clonotype was seen more than once but under ten times. This rearrangement joins TRBV6-2 or TRBV6-3 to TRBJ1-5; no clear D gene. Trimming stripped 0 bases from V and 3 bases from J, with 21 bases between. CDR1 is MNHEY, CDR2 SVGEGT, per germline. This CDR3 spans 19 amino acids. The CDR3 loop is CASSYSSLGGMGFNQPQHF. DNA for the CDR3: TGTGCCAGCAGTTACTCCTCCTTAGGTGGGATGGGCTTCAATCAGCCCCAGCATTTT.